These 20 T cell receptor beta chains originate from one sample sequenced in a study of T cell repertoires in cytomegalovirus infection. TCRdb used MiXCR to reprocess the reads, holding one entry per CDR3 protein. This sample carries just under 550,000 distinct CDR3 sequences, more than 25% of them seen once, and the ten largest clones take 13%. The sample comprised PBMCs. All receptors derive from a human donor in good health (CMV status not recorded). Some clones in this sample may be carry-over from other donors' samples.

The chain combines TRBV4-1 with TRBJ1-3; D gene ambiguous. CDR1 MGHRA and CDR2 YSYEKL come from the germline V gene. This CDR3 has 16 residues. The germline V and J ends were trimmed by 1 base and 4 bases, with 14 bases remaining between them. DNA of the CDR3: TGCGCCAGCAGCCAAGGTGCGATAATTTTCGGAAACACCATATATTTT. This sequence encodes CASSQGAIIFGNTIYF.

This clonotype has ten or more counts. V gene TRBV7-9 combines with J gene TRBJ2-1; weak D call: TRBD1 (6 bases). The CDR3 runs 16 residues. CDR1 and CDR2 from the germline V gene are SEHNR and FQNEAQ (reference sequence). The ends were cut back, 4 bases at V and 0 bases at J, with 13 bases in the middle. CDR3 coding DNA: TGTGCCAGCAGCTACTCAACAGGGAGCTCCTACAATGAGCAGTTCTTC. This sequence encodes CASSYSTGSSYNEQFF.

This clonotype was recorded a few times. V gene TRBV12-3 or TRBV12-4 combines with J gene TRBJ2-1; a possible D gene is TRBD1 (5 bases). Trimming took 7 bases from V and 9 from J, leaving 22 bases between them. The CDR3 totals 15 residues. CDR3 in DNA: TGTGCCAGCATCCTAAGAAATTCCCCGGACACTGAGCAGTTCTTC. It encodes CASILRNSPDTEQFF.

The chain uses TRBV18 and TRBJ1-3; no definite D call. Trimming pared 2 bases from V and 0 bases from J, leaving 17 bases between. Germline CDR1 and CDR2: KGHSH and LQKENI. CDR3 length: 18 amino acids. The CDR3 spells CASSPIRTSLLSGNTIYF. CDR3 bases: TGTGCCAGCTCACCAATACGCACGAGCCTCCTCTCTGGAAACACCATATATTTT.

This clonotype was seen a handful of times. V is TRBV4-2 and J is TRBJ2-1; D not resolved. Germline V gene lookup returns CDR1 LGHNA and CDR2 YNFKEQ. The ends were cut back, 1 base at V and 3 bases at J, with 7 bases in the middle. CDR3 length equals 14 residues. CDR3 sequence: CASSQGEYYNEQFF. The CDR3 DNA follows: TGTGCCAGCAGCCAAGGAGAGTACTACAATGAGCAGTTCTTC.

CDR3 in DNA: TGTGCCAGCATTACAGGGGATTTAGCGGAGACCCAGTACTTC. This encodes CASITGDLAETQYF. The chain links TRBV2 to TRBJ2-5, with 7 bases fitting TRBD1. CDR1 and CDR2 from the germline V gene are SNHLY and FYNNEI. The CDR3 loop spans 14 amino acids. V trimming: 7 bases; J trimming: 5 bases; junction bases outside the gene matches: 10.

This clonotype showed up many times. Germline is not matched at one junction end, which may reflect a read error. The chain couples TRBV7-2 to TRBJ2-5, with D maybe TRBD2 (6 bases). This CDR3 region has 13 residues. Looked up from germline, CDR1 is SGHTA and CDR2 is FQGNSA. Written as DNA, the CDR3 is TGTGCCAGCAGCCTAGCGCGTTTAGAGACCCAGTACTTC. Protein product: CASSLARLETQYF.

This chain connects TRBV29-1 to TRBJ2-1; D may be TRBD2 (5 bases). The CDR3 has 11 amino acids. Germline-derived CDR1 and CDR2 are SQVTM and ANQGSEA. V was shortened by 0 bases and J by 14 bases, with 11 bases between the two germline ends. This chain's CDR3 is CSVEDLSEEFF. Here the CDR3 DNA reads TGCAGCGTTGAAGATCTTAGCGAGGAGTTCTTC.

This clonotype was observed many times. The rearrangement joins TRBV6-2 or TRBV6-3 to TRBJ2-7, with 7 bases fitting TRBD1. This CDR3 has 15 residues. The J segment lost 5 bases and the V segment lost 4 bases, leaving 11 bases of the junction unmatched. The germline CDR1 and CDR2 sequences are MNHEY and SVGEGT. The CDR3, as DNA: TGTGCCAGCAGTTCAGCAGGGGGTAATGTCCACGAGCAGTACGTC. This codes for CASSSAGGNVHEQYV.

The V and J genes are TRBV27 and TRBJ2-7; D is unclear. Germline V gene data show CDR1 as MNHEY and CDR2 as SMNVEV (reference sequence). V lost 7 bases to trimming and J lost 5 bases, with 9 bases between them. The CDR3 is made up of 11 amino acids. The CDR3 region has the DNA TGTGCCAGCACCTCACCCCACGAGCAGTACTTC. Translating it yields CASTSPHEQYF.

This clonotype was observed a few times. This sequence joins TRBV19 and TRBJ2-7; TRBD2 matches 9 bases. V lost 5 bases and J lost 2; bases outside the gene matches: 7. There are 15 residues in the CDR3. CDR1 is LNHDA and CDR2 is SQIVND in the germline V gene (reference sequence). The CDR3 nucleotides read TGTGCCAGTAGTGCTGGACTAGCGAGCACCTACGAGCAGTACGTC. Its translation: CASSAGLASTYEQYV.

This clonotype was recorded many times. J is TRBJ2-7 and V is TRBV7-2, with TRBD2 matching over 7 bases. After removal of 2 bases from V and 2 bases from J, the junction contained 3 bases not matched to a gene. Germline assignment: CDR1 SGHTA and CDR2 FQGNSA. CDR3 size: 14 residues. This chain's CDR3 is CASSLTSDTYEQYV. The DNA for the CDR3 is TGTGCCAGCAGCTTAACTAGCGACACCTACGAGCAGTACGTC.

This clonotype was detected only a few times. The V gene is TRBV12-3 or TRBV12-4, the J gene TRBJ1-2; D possibly corresponds to TRBD1 (5 bases). This CDR3 comprises 16 residues. V dropped 5 bases and J dropped 6 bases, with 22 bases sitting between them. The CDR3 sequence is CASSPTGGFVRDGYTF. In DNA form, the CDR3 reads TGTGCCAGCAGTCCTACAGGCGGGTTTGTAAGAGATGGCTACACCTTC.

This rearrangement joins TRBV27 to TRBJ1-1; the D is unclear. The V and J ends lost 4 bases and 6 bases respectively, with 6 bases between them. The germline CDR1 and CDR2 sequences are MNHEY and SMNVEV (reference sequence). The CDR3 loop spans 11 amino acids. For the CDR3, the DNA is TGTGCCAGCAGTTCTACAGCTGAAGCTTTCTTT. It yields the protein CASSSTAEAFF.

This clonotype was observed a few times. J is TRBJ1-2 and V is TRBV12-3 or TRBV12-4; perhaps TRBD1 as D (6 bases). This CDR3 region has 12 residues. The V end lost 3 bases, the J end lost 7 bases, and 9 bases lay between the germline ends. The CDR3 bases are TGTGCCAGCAGTTTGATACAGGGTGGCTACACCTTC. It translates to CASSLIQGGYTF.

This clonotype has ten or more counts. This chain joins TRBV7-2 and TRBJ1-2, with D unresolved. Germline V gene data show CDR1 as SGHTA and CDR2 as FQGNSA. Trimming pared 8 bases from V and 0 bases from J, leaving 7 bases between. The CDR3 is made up of 12 amino acids. CDR3 in amino acids: CASERANYGYTF. CDR3 DNA sequence: TGTGCCAGCGAGAGGGCTAACTATGGCTACACCTTC.

This clonotype was seen a handful of times. V is TRBV24-1 and J is TRBJ1-1; D gene unclear. Germline assignment: CDR1 KGHDR and CDR2 SFDVKD. V was pared by 9 bases and J by 4 bases, with 11 bases between. CDR3 length equals 12 residues. The DNA for the CDR3 is TGTGCCACCGCCCTGGGAGGCACTGAAGCTTTCTTT. This sequence encodes CATALGGTEAFF.

This clonotype was counted only a few times. This sequence joins TRBV10-1 and TRBJ1-2; 7 positions match TRBD1. The CDR3 is 13 amino acids. J gave up 4 bases and V 5 bases, and 4 bases lay outside the gene matches. Germline loops: CDR1 WNHNN, CDR2 SYGVQD (reference sequence). The CDR3 is CASSKDRSYGYTF. In DNA, the CDR3 is TGCGCCAGCAGTAAGGACAGGAGCTATGGCTACACCTTC.

The chain recombines TRBV25-1 with TRBJ2-7; tentatively, D is TRBD2 (6 bases). CDR1 MGHDK and CDR2 SYGVNS come from the germline V gene. With 2 bases removed from V and 3 bases from J, the gap between germline ends came to 11 bases. The CDR3 length is 14 residues. The CDR3 here is CASSEGAGYYEQYF. The CDR3 DNA follows: TGTGCCAGCAGTGAAGGGGCGGGGTACTACGAGCAGTACTTC.

The rearrangement joins TRBV30 to TRBJ2-1; 7 bases map to TRBD2. Germline V gives CDR1 GTSNPN, CDR2 SVGIG (reference sequence). The CDR3 consists of 15 residues. With V trimmed by 5 bases and J by 3 bases, 10 bases remained unmatched. DNA of the CDR3: TGTGCCTGGGCGGCAGGGCTAGCGGACTACAATGAGCAGTTCTTC. Amino acid sequence: CAWAAGLADYNEQFF. The full variable domain, with the rest looked up from reference TRBV30 and TRBJ2-1, is SQTIHQWPATLVQPVGSPLSLECTVEGTSNPNLYWYRQAAGRGLQLLFYSVGIGQISSEVPQNLSASRPQDRQFILSSKKLLLSDSGFYLCAWAAGLADYNEQFFGPGTRLTVL.